Listed here are 21 T cell receptor beta chains from one sample, sequenced in a study of early T cells in non-severe SARS-CoV-2 infection. TCRdb reanalysed the 5' RACE reads using MiXCR and keeps one entry per CDR3 protein. The repertoire holds 45,000 to 60,000 distinct CDR3 sequences, approximately 8% seen once, with about 3.4% in the top ten. Sequencing was done on a sample of whole blood. The receptors here all came from an adult who was a healthcare worker with PCR-confirmed SARS-CoV-2 infection or an uninfected control (not recorded which).

The rearrangement links TRBV7-7 to TRBJ2-2, with a possible D match to TRBD2 (6 bases). This CDR3 is 15 amino acids long. V gave up 5 bases and J gave up 8 bases, with 18 bases separating them. Germline CDR1 SSHAT, CDR2 FNYEAQ (reference sequence). The CDR3, as DNA: TGTGCCAGCAGCCAATCCGGGACTCCGGCGGGGGAGCTGTTTTTT. Translating gives CASSQSGTPAGELFF.

The V and J genes are TRBV19 and TRBJ2-7, with D perhaps matching TRBD1 (6 bases). V dropped 3 bases and J dropped 7 bases, with 13 bases sitting between them. This CDR3 is built from 13 residues. Germline CDR1 is LNHDA and CDR2 is SQIVND (reference sequence). The CDR3 DNA reads TGTGCCAGTAGTATCAACAGGGCGAAAGAGCAGTACTTC. As protein: CASSINRAKEQYF.

This chain uses TRBV28 with TRBJ2-1; TRBD1 might be the D (5 bases). Trimming shortened V by 5 bases and J by 2 bases, and 10 bases separated the two germline ends. The germline V gene encodes CDR1 MDHEN and CDR2 SYDVKM. The CDR3 spans 14 residues. CDR3 in amino acids: CASSRPDTYNEQFF. As DNA, the CDR3 is TGTGCCAGCAGTCGGCCGGACACCTACAATGAGCAGTTCTTC.

In its sample, this clonotype was seen a few times. This sequence joins TRBV28 and TRBJ2-7; TRBD2 agrees at 11 bases. Germline CDR1 is MDHEN and CDR2 is SYDVKM. The CDR3 sequence is 15 residues long. Trimming removed 6 bases from V and 4 bases from J; junction bases left unmatched: 8. CDR3 coding DNA: TGTGCCAGCAGATACACCGGGACTAGCGGTTACGAGCAGTACTTC. Translating it yields CASRYTGTSGYEQYF. Complete variable domain (other parts from reference TRBV28 and TRBJ2-7): DVKVTQSSRYLVKRTGEKVFLECVQDMDHENMFWYRQDPGLGLRLIYFSYDVKMKEKGDIPEGYSVSREKKERFSLILESASTNQTSMYLCASRYTGTSGYEQYFGPGTRLTVT.

This chain joins TRBV7-9 and TRBJ2-3; D remains unclear. The V gene's germline CDR1 is SEHNR and CDR2 FQNEAQ (reference sequence). V lost 8 bases and J 2 bases, leaving 14 bases between the germline ends. The CDR3 length is 14 residues. CDR3 protein: CASWNSILTDTQYF. In DNA form, the CDR3 reads TGTGCCAGCTGGAATTCGATACTCACAGATACGCAGTATTTT.

A few counts support this clonotype. The V and J genes are TRBV28 and TRBJ1-1; D call uncertain. V lost 8 bases to trimming and J lost 3 bases, with 10 bases between them. This CDR3 is built from 12 residues. CDR1 and CDR2 from the germline V gene are MDHEN and SYDVKM. The CDR3 reads CASSQQYTEAFF. Written as DNA, the CDR3 is TGTGCCAGCTCCCAACAATACACTGAAGCTTTCTTT.

Comments on this clonotype: It may be a read error: a sequence one base away is much more abundant. The chain recombines TRBV10-2 with TRBJ2-1; 10 nucleotides line up with TRBD1. The CDR3 runs to 15 residues. Germline assignment: CDR1 WSHSY and CDR2 SAAADI. The DNA for the CDR3 is TGCGCCAGCAGTGTTAGACAGGGGGCCTACAATGAGCAGTTATTC. This gives the protein CASSVRQGAYNEQLF.

This clonotype was picked up a small number of times. The V and J genes are TRBV13 and TRBJ2-3; TRBD2 is a possible D gene (6 bases). Germline CDR1 is PRHDT and CDR2 is FYEKMQ (reference sequence). There are 14 residues in the CDR3. V dropped 2 bases and J dropped 2 bases, with 8 bases sitting between them. The CDR3 bases are TGTGCCAGCAGCTTACGGGGGAACACAGATACGCAGTATTTT. Translating gives CASSLRGNTDTQYF.

The chain uses TRBV29-1 and TRBJ2-5; D is uncertain. From germline, CDR1 is SQVTM and CDR2 ANQGSEA. Trimming pared 2 bases from V and 4 bases from J, leaving 8 bases between. This CDR3 is 12 amino acids long. CDR3 nucleotide sequence: TGCAGCGTTGAATTGGTAAGAGAGACCCAGTACTTC. Amino acids: CSVELVRETQYF.

This clonotype appeared many times. The J gene is TRBJ2-7, the V gene TRBV2, with TRBD1 matching 7 bases. Germline trimming cut 7 bases from V and 3 bases from J; bases unmatched to any gene: 9. Germline CDR1 SNHLY, CDR2 FYNNEI. CDR3 length: 14 amino acids. Written as DNA, the CDR3 is TGTGCCAGCAATCGACAGGGCCAGAACTACGAGCAGTACTTC. It is translated as CASNRQGQNYEQYF.

The chain combines TRBV6-5 with TRBJ2-3; D not certain. The length of the CDR3 is 15 residues. In germline, CDR1 is MNHEY, CDR2 SVGAGI. With 2 bases removed from V and 2 bases from J, the gap between germline ends came to 11 bases. CDR3 nucleotides: TGTGCCAGCAGTTACGGTGCAGCCACCACAGATACGCAGTATTTT. Its translation is CASSYGAATTDTQYF.

In its sample, this clonotype was seen many times. This chain uses TRBV14 with TRBJ1-3; D ambiguous. V was clipped by 1 base and J by 0 bases, with 4 bases between them. Germline lookup yields CDR1 SGHDN and CDR2 FVKESK. The CDR3 loop spans 14 amino acids. The CDR3 DNA is TGTGCCAGCAGCCAAGTAAGCTCTGGAAACACCATATATTTT. Translated, it gives CASSQVSSGNTIYF. The variable domain in full, with the rest retrieved from reference TRBV14 and TRBJ1-3, is EAGVTQFPSHSVIEKGQTVTLRCDPISGHDNLYWYRRVMGKEIKFLLHFVKESKQDESGMPNNRFLAERTGGTYSTLKVQPAELEDSGVYFCASSQVSSGNTIYFGEGSWLTVV.

This sequence joins TRBV9 and TRBJ2-1; TRBD2 agrees at 10 bases. This CDR3 spans 15 amino acids. Trimming took 0 bases from V and 8 from J; bases not matched to a gene: 5. From germline, CDR1 is SGDLS and CDR2 YYNGEE. CDR3 DNA sequence: TGTGCCAGCAGCGTAGCTAGCGGGAGTGGTTATGAGCAGTTCTTC. Protein product: CASSVASGSGYEQFF. Variable domain in full (rest from reference TRBV9 and TRBJ2-1): DSGVTQTPKHLITATGQRVTLRCSPRSGDLSVYWYQQSLDQGLQFLIQYYNGEERAKGNILERFSAQQFPDLHSELNLSSLELGDSALYFCASSVASGSGYEQFFGPGTRLTVL.

This clonotype showed up many times. The rearrangement links TRBV29-1 to TRBJ1-1; D is uncertain. The CDR3 runs to 11 residues. Trimming removed 6 bases at V and 1 base at J, with 6 bases between. Germline assignment: CDR1 SQVTM and CDR2 ANQGSEA. CDR3: CSVARNTEAFF. The DNA of the CDR3 is TGCAGCGTGGCAAGGAACACTGAAGCTTTCTTT.

This clonotype showed up many times. The rearrangement links TRBV5-4 to TRBJ2-1; TRBD2 is a possible D gene (5 bases). Germline V lookup: CDR1 SGHNT, CDR2 YYREEE (reference sequence). The V and J ends lost 4 bases and 6 bases respectively, with 17 bases between them. The CDR3 sequence is 15 residues long. The chain's CDR3 is CASSPGLPEVNEQFF. Written as DNA, the CDR3 is TGTGCCAGCAGCCCGGGGTTACCGGAGGTCAATGAGCAGTTCTTC.

The rearrangement joins TRBV5-4 to TRBJ2-1; D gene uncertain. CDR3 length equals 15 residues. CDR1 is SGHNT, CDR2 YYREEE, per germline (reference sequence). Trimming took off 0 bases at V and 3 bases at J, with 10 bases between the two ends. CDR3: CASSLELGLYNEQFF. The CDR3 DNA sequence: TGTGCCAGCAGCTTGGAGCTAGGTCTCTACAATGAGCAGTTCTTC.

In its sample, this clonotype was seen many times. The V gene is TRBV7-6, the J gene TRBJ2-7, with a tentative D call TRBD1 (6 bases). Germline V gives CDR1 SGHVS, CDR2 FNYEAQ. Between the trimmed V and J ends, which lost 5 bases and 2 bases, there was a span of 13 bases. There are 14 residues in the CDR3. CDR3 protein: CASSPSTGAYEQYF. CDR3 DNA: TGTGCCAGCAGCCCCTCGACAGGAGCCTACGAGCAGTACTTC.

CDR3 nucleotide sequence: TGCAGCGTGCCGACAGGGTCCTCCTACGAGCAGTACTTC. It codes for CSVPTGSSYEQYF. V and J are TRBV29-1 and TRBJ2-7, with TRBD1 matching 7 bases. This CDR3 region has 13 residues. Germline CDR1 SQVTM, CDR2 ANQGSEA. Trimming at V came to 6 bases and at J to 0 bases, leaving 5 bases not matched to a gene.

This clonotype was counted many times. The chain combines TRBV5-6 with TRBJ2-1; D gene unclear. Germline lookup yields CDR1 SGHDT and CDR2 YYEEEE. The CDR3 consists of 16 residues. V lost 1 base and J lost 0, with 11 bases in between. CDR3 in DNA: TGTGCCAGCAGCTTGACGCGCTACAGCTCCTACAATGAGCAGTTCTTC. The encoded protein is CASSLTRYSSYNEQFF.

The chain recombines TRBV23-1 with TRBJ1-3, with D perhaps TRBD1 (6 bases). TRBV23-1 is an open reading frame, and its role is uncertain. The V gene lost 0 bases and the J gene lost 2 bases, with 14 bases spanning the gap. The CDR3 runs 17 residues. The CDR3, as DNA: TGCGCCAGCAGTCAATCAAGGGGGAAAGAGGCTGGAAACACCATATATTTT. Amino acids: CASSQSRGKEAGNTIYF.

The CDR3 loop is CSAPGGTGELFF. DNA of the CDR3: TGCAGCGCCCCCGGGGGCACCGGGGAGCTGTTTTTT. V is TRBV29-1 and J is TRBJ2-2, with D perhaps TRBD2 (6 bases). The CDR3 contains 12 residues. V was trimmed by 7 bases and J by 4 bases, leaving 10 bases between them. Looked up from germline, CDR1 is SQVTM and CDR2 is ANQGSEA.